By sample share, the clone carrying this T cell receptor (beta chain) is medium-sized. This sample stems from a study of T cells in Graves' hyperthyroidism and ophthalmopathy. V was shortened by 4 bases and J by 3 bases, with 10 bases between the two germline ends. Per germline, CDR1 MNHEY and CDR2 SVGEGT. The length of the CDR3 is 15 residues. It was RNA transcripts that yielded the amplified TCR beta CDR3 regions. The TCR CDR3 was amplified in a first-round RT-PCR using the HTBI primer set. TCRdb processed the multiplex PCR reads anew with MiXCR; each CDR3 protein has one entry. The top ten clones hold around 23% of a sample with 300,000 to 400,000 distinct CDR3 sequences, approximately 14% of them seen once.

The sequenced sample was blood. The V call is TRBV6-2 or TRBV6-3, the J call TRBJ2-6; D is possibly TRBD2 (5 bases). This receptor was identified in a woman in her twenties or thirties with Graves' hyperthyroidism. The DNA of the CDR3 is TGTGCCAGCAGTTTCGAGGGCGGTGGGGCCAACGTCCTGACTTTC. Protein: CASSFEGGGANVLTF.